Presented here are 17 T cell receptor beta chains from one specimen sequenced in a study of blood T cell repertoires in COVID-19. Produced via immunoSEQ multiplex PCR; TCRdb's table is partial and in-frame only. Here the sample spans about 220,000 clones, around 90% being singletons. Sequencing was done on a sample of PBMCs or T cells enriched from blood (not recorded which). These receptors all come from a young man who had been exposed to COVID-19.

The chain employs TRBV5-5 and TRBJ2-7, with TRBD2 matching over 8 bases. V lost 4 bases and J lost 0; bases outside the gene matches: 6. Germline CDR1 and CDR2: SGHKS and YYEKEE (reference sequence). The CDR3 is 15 amino acids. CDR3 residues: CASSRGGPFSYEQYF. CDR3 sequence (DNA): TGTGCCAGCAGCCGCGGGGGGCCGTTCTCCTACGAGCAGTACTTC.

The rearrangement uses TRBV7-8 and TRBJ2-2; a weak D match, TRBD1 (6 bases). Germline values: CDR1 SGHVS, CDR2 FQNEAQ. The CDR3 extends over 14 amino acids. V lost 7 bases, J lost 1 base, and 10 bases lay in between. CDR3: CASTLTGNTGELFF. The CDR3 DNA follows: TGTGCCAGCACCTTGACAGGGAACACCGGGGAGCTGTTTTTT.

This clone appeared once. V is TRBV19 and J is TRBJ2-4, with TRBD2 identical over 12 bases. The V and J ends lost 7 bases and 6 bases, in that order; junction bases with no gene match: 4. In germline, CDR1 is LNHDA, CDR2 SQIVND (reference sequence). The CDR3 has 14 residues. The CDR3, as DNA: TGTGCCAGTACCAAGACTAGCGGGGGAAACATTCAGTACTTC. Its protein product is CASTKTSGGNIQYF.

The chain has TRBV7-6 and TRBJ2-1; 7 bases line up with TRBD2. Germline V gene data show CDR1 as SGHVS and CDR2 as FNYEAQ. This CDR3 is 15 amino acids long. V lost 6 bases and J lost 2; bases outside the gene matches: 7. The CDR3 sequence is CASRASRGAYNEQFF. CDR3 DNA: TGTGCCAGCAGGGCCTCCCGGGGGGCCTACAATGAGCAGTTCTTC.

V gene TRBV10-3 combines with J gene TRBJ1-3; TRBD1 matches 10 bases. CDR1 ENHRY and CDR2 SYGVKD come from the germline V gene. The CDR3 totals 16 residues. Losses at the gene ends were 4 bases for V and 2 bases for J; bases not matched to a gene: 5. For the CDR3, the DNA is TGTGCCATCAGTGCGGGCGGGACAGGGGCTGGAAACACCATATATTTT. Amino acids: CAISAGGTGAGNTIYF.

This clone was counted only a few times. This rearrangement joins TRBV7-9 to TRBJ1-1, with 10 bases matching TRBD1. CDR3 length equals 16 residues. CDR1 is SEHNR and CDR2 is FQNEAQ in the germline V gene (reference sequence). Trimming took 1 base from V and 2 from J; bases not matched to a gene: 4. CDR3 nucleotide sequence: TGTGCCAGCAGCTTAGAGGGACAGGGGAAAAACACTGAAGCTTTCTTT. Its translation is CASSLEGQGKNTEAFF.

This chain's CDR3 is CASSLPPGGTEAFF. CDR3 coding DNA: TGTGCCAGCAGCTTACCACCCGGGGGCACTGAAGCTTTCTTT. This rearrangement joins TRBV13 to TRBJ1-1, with D tentatively TRBD1 (5 bases). Trimming removed 2 bases from V and 4 bases from J, with 11 bases in between. The CDR3 sequence is 14 residues long. The germline CDR1 and CDR2 sequences are PRHDT and FYEKMQ (reference sequence).

The chain combines TRBV7-2 with TRBJ2-1; tentatively, D is TRBD2 (5 bases). Germline assignment: CDR1 SGHTA and CDR2 FQGNSA. Trimming removed 4 bases at V and 7 bases at J, with 17 bases between. CDR3 size: 15 residues. CDR3 DNA: TGTGCCAGCAGCTCCGACGGATGGGAGAGAAATGAGCAGTTCTTC. This translates into CASSSDGWERNEQFF.

This clone was counted between two and nine times. The V and J genes are TRBV7-2 and TRBJ2-1, with 8 bases lining up with TRBD2. The CDR3 extends over 17 amino acids. J lost 7 bases, V lost 1 base, and 12 bases had no gene match. Germline V gene sequence: CDR1 SGHTA, CDR2 FQGNSA. CDR3 nucleotide sequence: TGTGCCAGCAGCTTAGTAGCGGGTGGCGGGGGGATGAATGAGCAGTTCTTC. Amino acid sequence: CASSLVAGGGGMNEQFF.

The chain carries TRBV7-9 and TRBJ2-7; TRBD1 agrees at 9 bases. Germline-derived CDR1 and CDR2 are SEHNR and FQNEAQ (reference sequence). CDR3 size: 14 residues. V lost 6 bases, J lost 5 bases, and 8 bases stayed unmatched. The CDR3 spells CASSSGTGRHEQYF. CDR3 nucleotide sequence: TGTGCCAGCAGTTCCGGGACAGGGCGACACGAGCAGTACTTC. The full variable domain, completed using reference TRBV7-9 and TRBJ2-7, is DTGVSQNPRHKITKRGQNVTFRCDPISEHNRLYWYRQTLGQGPEFLTYFQNEAQLEKSRLLSDRFSAERPKGSFSTLEIQRTEQGDSAMYLCASSSGTGRHEQYFGPGTRLTVT.

The J gene is TRBJ2-1, the V gene TRBV10-3; tentatively, D is TRBD1 (6 bases). Trimming left V 4 bases short and J 5 bases short, with 6 bases between. Germline V lookup: CDR1 ENHRY, CDR2 SYGVKD. This CDR3 spans 12 amino acids. CDR3 in amino acids: CAISGTDNEQFF. The DNA for the CDR3 is TGTGCCATCAGTGGGACAGACAATGAGCAGTTCTTC.

The chain joins TRBV7-9 to TRBJ1-1; D remains ambiguous. This CDR3 has 11 residues. Germline V CDR1 and CDR2: SEHNR, FQNEAQ (reference sequence). V was shortened by 5 bases and J by 8 bases, with 9 bases between the two germline ends. CDR3 bases: TGTGCCAGCAGCCAAACTACGGAAGCTTTCTTT. It yields the protein CASSQTTEAFF.

The rearrangement uses TRBV29-1 and TRBJ1-1; 9 bases match TRBD1. Germline V gene data show CDR1 as SQVTM and CDR2 as ANQGSEA. J was trimmed by 7 bases and V by 5 bases; bases with no gene match: 8. The CDR3 is made up of 13 amino acids. CDR3 nucleotides: TGCAGCGTTTCTTGGGACAGGGCCCTTGAAGCTTTCTTT. Translating it yields CSVSWDRALEAFF.

This rearrangement joins TRBV5-1 to TRBJ1-1; a weak D match, TRBD1 (5 bases). CDR1 and CDR2 from the germline V gene are SGHRS and YFSETQ. This CDR3 is 13 amino acids long. The V end lost 4 bases, the J end lost 0 bases, and 7 bases lay between the germline ends. The CDR3 here is CASSQGVNTEAFF. CDR3 nucleotides: TGCGCCAGCAGCCAGGGTGTGAACACTGAAGCTTTCTTT.

V usage is TRBV23-1 and J usage is TRBJ1-4; TRBD1 matches at 10 bases. TRBV23-1 is an ORF, and what it does is uncertain. The CDR3 extends over 18 amino acids. Trimming removed 4 bases from V and 1 base from J; junction bases left unmatched: 9. DNA for the CDR3: TGCGCCAGCAGTCCCATAAGGACAGGGGGGTTAACTAATGAAAAACTGTTTTTT. This sequence encodes CASSPIRTGGLTNEKLFF.

The chain links TRBV5-1 to TRBJ2-5, with D possibly being TRBD1 (6 bases). Per germline, CDR1 SGHRS and CDR2 YFSETQ. V was pared by 5 bases and J by 2 bases, with 16 bases between. The CDR3 has 15 residues. The DNA for the CDR3 is TGCGCCAGCAGGCCCGGGCTGGGGGCGCAAGAGACCCAGTACTTC. It translates to CASRPGLGAQETQYF.

V gene TRBV23-1 combines with J gene TRBJ2-2; 7 bases map to TRBD1. TRBV23-1 is known as an ORF, though its function is uncertain. Losses at the gene ends were 6 bases for V and 3 bases for J; bases not matched to a gene: 10. The CDR3 has 16 amino acids. The CDR3, as DNA: TGCGCCAGCAGCACGACAGGGTACAGGTACACCGGGGAGCTGTTTTTT. It codes for CASSTTGYRYTGELFF.